The entry below gives a single T cell receptor (beta chain) sequence along with its context. This entry comes from a study of T cells expressing NK-cell markers. Following a re-call of the 5' RACE reads, TCRdb has one entry per CDR3 protein and lacks DNA. This repertoire includes about 460,000 distinct CDR3 sequences. The germline gives CDR1 SGHRS, CDR2 YFSETQ. The CDR3 has 13 residues. The receptor was isolated from a woman between 50 and 59 years old in good health. This chain connects TRBV5-1 to TRBJ2-1; no DNA is available, so the TRBD2 call from TCRdb remains unchecked. Sequencing was done on a sample of blood T cells: a sorted CD56 or NKG2C T cell subset, CD4+ or CD8+ T cells, or bulk PBMC T cells (not recorded which). CDR3 protein: CASNKPSDNEQFF.